These 13 T cell receptor beta chains share one sample of origin, sequenced in a study of blood T cells in healthy people across ages. PCR was performed a second time for about 6 to 12 cycles using a sample-barcoded 5' primer and a J-beta primer mix. MiXCR was run by TCRdb on the 5' RACE reads, yielding one entry per CDR3 protein. The repertoire consists of around 1,700,000 distinct CDR3 sequences, with 28% occurring once and the leading ten covering roughly 8%. Material: blood. Receptor source: a woman aged 25-40 years in good health.

In this sample, this clonotype turned up a few times. J is TRBJ1-1 and V is TRBV3-1, with unresolved D. The CDR3 totals 12 residues. Germline values: CDR1 LGHDT, CDR2 YNNKEL (reference sequence). V lost 8 bases and J 0 bases, leaving 7 bases between the germline ends. CDR3 coding DNA: TGTGCCAGCGGAGGTTTGAACACTGAAGCTTTCTTT. It yields the protein CASGGLNTEAFF.

This clonotype came up a few times. The genes are TRBV5-1 and TRBJ2-2; D is possibly TRBD2 (6 bases). Trimming removed 2 bases at V and 5 bases at J, with 19 bases between. The CDR3 extends over 17 amino acids. CDR1 is SGHRS and CDR2 is YFSETQ in the germline V gene. In DNA, the CDR3 is TGCGCCAGCAGCTTTGGAAACGGTTGGAGGGAGACCGGGGAGCTGTTTTTT. Protein sequence: CASSFGNGWRETGELFF.

This clonotype came up a few times. The rearrangement joins TRBV5-1 to TRBJ2-1; D ambiguous. The germline gives CDR1 SGHRS, CDR2 YFSETQ. V shed 5 bases and J shed 5 bases, with 14 bases lying between them. CDR3 size: 14 residues. CDR3 sequence: CASRRELWDNEQFF. CDR3 nucleotides: TGCGCCAGCAGACGCGAACTTTGGGACAATGAGCAGTTCTTC. Full variable domain (rest looked up from reference TRBV5-1 and TRBJ2-1): KAGVTQTPRYLIKTRGQQVTLSCSPISGHRSVSWYQQTPGQGLQFLFEYFSETQRNKGNFPGRFSGRQFSNSRSEMNVSTLELGDSALYLCASRRELWDNEQFFGPGTRLTVL.

The gene calls are TRBV7-2 and TRBJ2-7; either TRBD1 or TRBD2 may supply D (6 bases each). TRBJ2-5 explains the end of the DNA better; the J call may be wrong. CDR3 size: 16 residues. Germline V gene lookup returns CDR1 SGHTA and CDR2 FQGNSA. In DNA form, the CDR3 reads TGTGCCAGCAGCTTAGTGGGGGGCCGCGTTGGAGAGACCCAGTACTTC. Translated, it gives CASSLVGGRVGETQYF.

This clonotype was observed a handful of times. V and J are TRBV23-1 and TRBJ2-4, with unresolved D. TRBV23-1 is assigned to the ORF class and has an uncertain function. With 3 bases removed from V and 3 bases from J, the gap between germline ends came to 15 bases. The CDR3 has 16 residues. The CDR3 coding sequence is TGCGCCAGCAGTCACCAGACGTGGAAGGTCAAAAACATTCAGTACTTC. Protein: CASSHQTWKVKNIQYF.

This clonotype was seen a few times. The chain combines TRBV20-1 with TRBJ1-3, with D unresolved. The V end was cut by 6 bases, the J end by 4 bases, with 10 bases between. Per the germline V gene, CDR1 is DFQATT and CDR2 is SNEGSKA (reference sequence). The CDR3 is 12 residues long. CDR3 nucleotide sequence: TGCAGTGCCACTCTGGGGGGAAACACCATATATTTT. This gives the protein CSATLGGNTIYF.

This clonotype was counted many times. The V and J genes are TRBV5-6 and TRBJ2-5; no clear D gene. The better agreement between TRBJ2-7 and the DNA end casts doubt on the J call. The CDR3 extends over 11 amino acids. Germline V CDR1 and CDR2: SGHDT, YYEEEE. This CDR3 reads CASSFRREQYF. CDR3 nucleotide sequence: TGTGCCAGCAGTTTTCGGCGCGAGCAGTACTTC.

This clonotype was detected only a few times. The rearrangement joins TRBV5-1 to TRBJ2-1; 9 nucleotides match TRBD2. J gave up 9 bases and V 5 bases, and 9 bases lay outside the gene matches. CDR1 SGHRS and CDR2 YFSETQ come from the germline V gene. The CDR3 is 14 residues long. In DNA form, the CDR3 reads TGCGCCAGCAGTCTAGCGGGGAAACGGAGTGAGCAGTTCTTC. This codes for CASSLAGKRSEQFF.

The CDR3 DNA reads as TGTGCCAGCAGAATATATGCCTTCCCAACAGGGCCGGCTTTCTTT. It translates to CASRIYAFPTGPAFF. The chain has TRBV6-1 and TRBJ1-1, with D tentatively TRBD1 (6 bases). V was shortened by 6 bases and J by 11 bases, with 25 bases between the two germline ends. This CDR3 is 15 amino acids long. Germline-derived CDR1 and CDR2 are MNHNS and SASEGT.

This clonotype was counted a single time. This may be a read error, as it is one base from a much larger clone. J is TRBJ2-5 and V is TRBV15, with 9 bases that match TRBD2. J gave up 2 bases and V 4 bases, and 5 bases lay outside the gene matches. Germline-derived CDR1 and CDR2 are LNHNV and YYDKDF (reference sequence). The CDR3 runs to 15 residues. The CDR3 sequence: CATSMGAGGQETQYF. The CDR3 DNA is TGTGCCACCAGCATGGGAGCGGGGGGTCAAGAGACCCAGTACTTC.

This clonotype was recorded at least ten times. The chain recombines TRBV4-3 with TRBJ2-7; D not certain. The CDR3 totals 15 residues. Trimming cost V 1 base and J 5 bases, with 15 bases left between them. Germline lookup yields CDR1 LGHNA and CDR2 YSLEER. The CDR3 coding sequence is TGCGCCAGCAGCCAAGGGGTCTCGAGAGCCCACGAGCAGTACTTC. Translation: CASSQGVSRAHEQYF.

This clonotype was recorded a few times. The chain links TRBV9 to TRBJ2-6; tentatively, D is TRBD2 (6 bases). V lost 1 base and J 0 bases, leaving 14 bases between the germline ends. This CDR3 has 18 amino acids. Germline CDR1 is SGDLS and CDR2 is YYNGEE. The CDR3 bases are TGTGCCAGCAGCGTATCGGGGGTATACCCCTCTGGGGCCAACGTCCTGACTTTC. It translates to CASSVSGVYPSGANVLTF.

This clonotype showed up many times. The rearrangement joins TRBV7-2 to TRBJ2-7; no clear D gene. The CDR3 loop spans 13 amino acids. Between the trimmed V and J ends, which lost 6 bases and 1 base, there was a span of 10 bases. Germline-derived CDR1 and CDR2 are SGHTA and FQGNSA. In DNA, the CDR3 is TGTGCCAGCAGTTTGGGCAGATCCTACGAGCAGTACTTC. Translation gives CASSLGRSYEQYF.